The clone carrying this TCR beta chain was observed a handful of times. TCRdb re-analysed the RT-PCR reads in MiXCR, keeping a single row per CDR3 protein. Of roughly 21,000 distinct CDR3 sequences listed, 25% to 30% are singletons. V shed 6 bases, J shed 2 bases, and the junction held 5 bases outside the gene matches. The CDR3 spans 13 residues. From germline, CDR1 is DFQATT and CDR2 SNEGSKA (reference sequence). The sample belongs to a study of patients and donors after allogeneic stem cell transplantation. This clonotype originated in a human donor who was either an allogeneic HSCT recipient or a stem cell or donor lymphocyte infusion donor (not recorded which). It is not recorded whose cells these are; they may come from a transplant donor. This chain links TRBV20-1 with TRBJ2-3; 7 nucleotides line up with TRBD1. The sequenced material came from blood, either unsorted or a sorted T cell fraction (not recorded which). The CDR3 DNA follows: TGCAGTGCCAGACAGGGACCCACAGATACGCAGTATTTT. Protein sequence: CSARQGPTDTQYF.